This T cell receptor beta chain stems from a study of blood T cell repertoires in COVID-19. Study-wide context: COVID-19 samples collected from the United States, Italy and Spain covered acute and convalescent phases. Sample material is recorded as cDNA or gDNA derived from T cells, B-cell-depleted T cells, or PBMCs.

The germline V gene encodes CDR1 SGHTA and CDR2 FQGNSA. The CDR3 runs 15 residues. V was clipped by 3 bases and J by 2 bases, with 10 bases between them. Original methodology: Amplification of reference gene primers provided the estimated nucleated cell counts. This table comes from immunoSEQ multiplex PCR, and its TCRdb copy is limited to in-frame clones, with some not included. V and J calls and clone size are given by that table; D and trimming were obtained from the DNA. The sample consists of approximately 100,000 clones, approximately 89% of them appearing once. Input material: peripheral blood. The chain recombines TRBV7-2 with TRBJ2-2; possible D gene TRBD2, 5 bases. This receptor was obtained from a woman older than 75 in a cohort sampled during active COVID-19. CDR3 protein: CASSFKRINTGELFF. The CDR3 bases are TGTGCCAGCAGCTTTAAGCGGATAAACACCGGGGAGCTGTTTTTT.